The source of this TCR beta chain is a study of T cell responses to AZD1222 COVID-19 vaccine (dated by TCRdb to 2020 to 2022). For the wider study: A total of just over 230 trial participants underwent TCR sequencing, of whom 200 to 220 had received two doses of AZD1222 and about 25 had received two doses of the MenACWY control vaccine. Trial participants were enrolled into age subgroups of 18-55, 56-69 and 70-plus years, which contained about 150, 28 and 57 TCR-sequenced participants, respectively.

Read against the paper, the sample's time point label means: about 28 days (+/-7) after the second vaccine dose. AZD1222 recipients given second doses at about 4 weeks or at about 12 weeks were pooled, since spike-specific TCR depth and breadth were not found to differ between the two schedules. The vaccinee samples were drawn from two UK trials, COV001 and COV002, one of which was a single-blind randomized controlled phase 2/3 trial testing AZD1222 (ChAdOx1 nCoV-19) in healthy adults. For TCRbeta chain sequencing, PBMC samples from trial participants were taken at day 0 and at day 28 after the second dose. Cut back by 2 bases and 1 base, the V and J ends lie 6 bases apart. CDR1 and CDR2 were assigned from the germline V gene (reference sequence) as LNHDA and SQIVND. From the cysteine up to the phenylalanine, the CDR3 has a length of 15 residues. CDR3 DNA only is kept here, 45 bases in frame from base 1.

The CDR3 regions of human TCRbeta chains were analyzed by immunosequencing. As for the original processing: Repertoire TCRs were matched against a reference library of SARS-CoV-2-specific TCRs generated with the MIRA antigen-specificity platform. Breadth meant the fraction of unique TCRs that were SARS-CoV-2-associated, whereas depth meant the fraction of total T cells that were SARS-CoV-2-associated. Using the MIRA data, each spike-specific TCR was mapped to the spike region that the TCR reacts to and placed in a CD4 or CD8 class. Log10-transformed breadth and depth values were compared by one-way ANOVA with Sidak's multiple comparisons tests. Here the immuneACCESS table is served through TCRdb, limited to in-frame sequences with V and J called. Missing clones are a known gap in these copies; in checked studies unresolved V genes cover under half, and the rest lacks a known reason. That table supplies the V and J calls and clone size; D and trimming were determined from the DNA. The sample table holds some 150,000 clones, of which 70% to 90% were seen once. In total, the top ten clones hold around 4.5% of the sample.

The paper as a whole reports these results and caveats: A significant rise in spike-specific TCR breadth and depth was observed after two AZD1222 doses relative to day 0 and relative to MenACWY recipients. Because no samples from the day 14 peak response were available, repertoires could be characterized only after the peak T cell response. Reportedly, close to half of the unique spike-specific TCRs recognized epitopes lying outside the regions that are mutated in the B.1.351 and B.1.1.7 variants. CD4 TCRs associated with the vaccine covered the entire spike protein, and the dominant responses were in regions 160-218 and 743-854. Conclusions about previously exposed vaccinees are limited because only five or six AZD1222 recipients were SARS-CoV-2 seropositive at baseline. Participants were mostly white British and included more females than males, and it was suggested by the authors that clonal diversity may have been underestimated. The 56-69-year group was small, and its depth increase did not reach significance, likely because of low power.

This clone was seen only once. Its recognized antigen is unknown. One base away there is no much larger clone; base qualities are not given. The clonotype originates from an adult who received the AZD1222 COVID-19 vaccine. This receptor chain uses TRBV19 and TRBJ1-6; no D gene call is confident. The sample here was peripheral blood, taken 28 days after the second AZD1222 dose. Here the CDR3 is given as CASSIKQSYNSPLHF. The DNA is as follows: TGTGCCAGTAGTATAAAACAATCCTATAATTCACCCCTCCACTTT.